Shown below are 9 T cell receptor beta chains from a single sample sequenced in a study of T cells in Graves' hyperthyroidism and ophthalmopathy (dated by TCRdb to about 2019). Libraries were prepared through multiplex PCR. Sequencer: Illumina HiSeq 2000. The TCR beta CDR3 regions were amplified from RNA transcripts. The TCR CDR3 was subjected to a first round of RT-PCR using the HTBI primer set and the Qiagen OneStep RT-PCR kit. TCRdb reanalyzed the raw reads on its own, using fastp at Q25 for trimming and MiXCR for clone calling, and kept in-frame beta chains. Each record represents a unique CDR3 protein, reported with the most common genes and DNA among its rows. The table for this sample lists over 450,000 distinct CDR3 sequences; approximately 15% of them were counted only once. About 17% of the sample is taken by the ten largest. The sample was blood. All receptors derive from a woman aged 18-29 years with Graves' hyperthyroidism.

This chain uses TRBV7-2 with TRBJ2-7; TRBD2 might be the D (6 bases). Germline-derived CDR1 and CDR2 are SGHTA and FQGNSA. Trimming removed 4 bases from V and 0 bases from J, with 13 bases in between. The CDR3 runs 15 residues. This CDR3 is CASSSLAVSSYEQYF. For the CDR3, the DNA is TGTGCCAGCAGCTCCTTAGCGGTTAGCTCCTACGAGCAGTACTTC. Filled out from reference TRBV7-2 and TRBJ2-7, the complete variable domain reads GAGVSQSPSNKVTEKGKDVELRCDPISGHTALYWYRQSLGQGLEFLIYFQGNSAPDKSGLPSDRFSAERTGGSVSTLTIQRTQQEDSAVYLCASSSLAVSSYEQYFGPGTRLTVT.

This clonotype occurred many times. V gene TRBV12-3 or TRBV12-4 combines with J gene TRBJ2-4; no clear D. CDR3 length: 12 amino acids. Between the trimmed V and J ends, which lost 2 bases and 15 bases, there was a span of 14 bases. The CDR3 sequence: CASSLIVTSPYF. DNA for the CDR3: TGTGCCAGCAGTTTAATAGTGACAAGTCCGTACTTC.

Comment on this clonotype: Since a much larger clone is just one base distant, this may be a read error. This chain uses TRBV30 with TRBJ2-2, with D perhaps assigned TRBD1 or TRBD2 (6 bases each). V lost 2 bases to trimming and J lost 3 bases, with 10 bases between them. Germline values: CDR1 GTSNPN, CDR2 SVGIG (reference sequence). The CDR3 sequence is 14 residues long. CDR3 nucleotide sequence: TGTGCCTGGAGTCGGGGGCTAGACACCGGGGAGCTGTTTTTT. Translated: CAWSRGLDTGELFF.

The table lists this clonotype with many counts. V is TRBV7-8 and J is TRBJ2-1; 9 bases match TRBD2. In germline, CDR1 is SGHVS, CDR2 FQNEAQ. V dropped 6 bases and J dropped 4; count of bases not matched to a gene: 7. CDR3 size: 15 residues. The CDR3 protein is CASRSTSGFYNEQFF. The CDR3 region has the DNA TGTGCCAGCAGGTCGACTAGCGGATTTTACAATGAGCAGTTCTTC. Full variable domain (remainder filled in from reference TRBV7-8 and TRBJ2-1): GAGVSQSPRYKVAKRGQDVALRCDPISGHVSLFWYQQALGQGPEFLTYFQNEAQLDKSGLPSDRFFAERPEGSVSTLKIQRTQQEDSAVYLCASRSTSGFYNEQFFGPGTRLTVL.

This clonotype was found once. J is TRBJ2-5 and V is TRBV9; the match to TRBD2 covers 9 bases. Germline CDR1 SGDLS, CDR2 YYNGEE. This CDR3 contains 17 residues. Trimming removed 0 bases from V and 2 bases from J; junction bases left unmatched: 8. The CDR3 bases are TGTGCCAGCAGCGTAGTGGCGGGAGGGGGACTACAAGAGACCCAGTACTTC. Its translation: CASSVVAGGGLQETQYF.

This clonotype was seen many times. The chain recombines TRBV11-2 with TRBJ2-3; tentatively, D is TRBD1 (5 bases). Per the germline V gene, CDR1 is SGHAT and CDR2 is FQNNGV. The germline V and J ends were trimmed by 8 bases and 0 bases, with 21 bases remaining between them. The CDR3 extends over 17 amino acids. The CDR3 region has the DNA TGTGCCAGCTCCCGCCGTGGGGCCTATTATAGCACAGATACGCAGTATTTT. It encodes CASSRRGAYYSTDTQYF.

The rearrangement links TRBV24-1 to TRBJ1-2; D is perhaps TRBD1 (6 bases). The CDR3 consists of 15 residues. Germline lookup yields CDR1 KGHDR and CDR2 SFDVKD. Trimming took off 2 bases at V and 7 bases at J, with 16 bases between the two ends. The CDR3 nucleotides read TGTGCCACCAGTGATTCCAGGGGAAAGTTCTCTGGCTACACCTTC. Translating it yields CATSDSRGKFSGYTF.

This clonotype appeared many times. V usage is TRBV5-1 and J usage is TRBJ2-1; D is ambiguous. CDR3 length: 15 amino acids. Between the trimmed V and J ends, which lost 0 bases and 0 bases, there was a span of 7 bases. CDR1 and CDR2 from the germline V gene are SGHRS and YFSETQ. The CDR3 region is CASSLARSSYNEQFF. CDR3 in DNA: TGCGCCAGCAGCTTGGCGAGAAGCTCCTACAATGAGCAGTTCTTC.

This clonotype was found many times. The gene calls are TRBV12-5 and TRBJ2-1; D unresolved. CDR3 length: 12 amino acids. Germline values: CDR1 LGHNT, CDR2 FRNRAP. Trimming removed 7 bases from V and 10 bases from J, with 14 bases in between. CDR3 sequence (DNA): TGTGCTAGTGCCAGGCCCCCGCGGGAGCAGTTCTTC. Protein: CASARPPREQFF.